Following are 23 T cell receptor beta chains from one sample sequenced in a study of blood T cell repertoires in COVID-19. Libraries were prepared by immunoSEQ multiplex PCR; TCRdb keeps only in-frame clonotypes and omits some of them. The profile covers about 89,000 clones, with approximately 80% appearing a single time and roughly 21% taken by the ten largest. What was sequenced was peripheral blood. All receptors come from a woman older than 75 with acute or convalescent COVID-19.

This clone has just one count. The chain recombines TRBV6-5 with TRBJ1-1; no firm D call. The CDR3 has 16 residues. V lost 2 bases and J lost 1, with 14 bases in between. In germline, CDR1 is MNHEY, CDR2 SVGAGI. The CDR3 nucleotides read TGTGCCAGCAGTTACCTGGCGCGTAGCCCGAACACTGAAGCTTTCTTT. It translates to CASSYLARSPNTEAFF.

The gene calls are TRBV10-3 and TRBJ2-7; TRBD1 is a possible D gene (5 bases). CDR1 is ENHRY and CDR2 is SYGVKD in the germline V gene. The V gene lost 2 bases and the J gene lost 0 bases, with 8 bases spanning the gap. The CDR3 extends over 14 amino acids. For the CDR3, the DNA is TGTGCCATCAGTGAGACAGGATCCTCCTACGAGCAGTACTTC. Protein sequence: CAISETGSSYEQYF.

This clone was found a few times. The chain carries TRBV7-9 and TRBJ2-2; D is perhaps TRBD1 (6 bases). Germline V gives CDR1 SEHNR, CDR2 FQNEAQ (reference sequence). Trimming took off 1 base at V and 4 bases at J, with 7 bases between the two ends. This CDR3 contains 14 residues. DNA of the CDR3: TGTGCCAGCAGCTTAGACAGGGTCACCGGGGAGCTGTTTTTT. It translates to CASSLDRVTGELFF.

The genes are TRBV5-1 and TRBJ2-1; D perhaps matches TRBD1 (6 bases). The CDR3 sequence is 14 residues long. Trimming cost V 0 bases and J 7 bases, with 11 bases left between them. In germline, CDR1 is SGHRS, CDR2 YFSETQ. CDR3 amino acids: CASSLVPGENEQFF. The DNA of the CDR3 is TGCGCCAGCAGCTTGGTCCCAGGGGAAAATGAGCAGTTCTTC.

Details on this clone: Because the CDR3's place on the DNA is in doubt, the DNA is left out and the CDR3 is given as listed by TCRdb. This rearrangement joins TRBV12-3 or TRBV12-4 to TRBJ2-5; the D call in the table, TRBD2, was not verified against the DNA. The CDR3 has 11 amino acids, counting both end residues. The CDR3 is CASSSSETQYF.

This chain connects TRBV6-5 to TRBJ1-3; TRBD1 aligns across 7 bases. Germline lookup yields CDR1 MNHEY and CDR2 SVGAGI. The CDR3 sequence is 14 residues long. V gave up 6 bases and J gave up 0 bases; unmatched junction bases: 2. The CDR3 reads CASRTGLSGNTIYF. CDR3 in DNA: TGTGCCAGCAGGACAGGGCTCTCTGGAAACACCATATATTTT.

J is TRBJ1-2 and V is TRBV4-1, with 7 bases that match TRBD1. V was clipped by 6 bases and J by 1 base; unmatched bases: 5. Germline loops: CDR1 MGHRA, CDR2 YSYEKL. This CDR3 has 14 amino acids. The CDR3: CASRRQGGNYGYTF. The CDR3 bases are TGCGCCAGCAGACGACAGGGAGGTAACTATGGCTACACCTTC.

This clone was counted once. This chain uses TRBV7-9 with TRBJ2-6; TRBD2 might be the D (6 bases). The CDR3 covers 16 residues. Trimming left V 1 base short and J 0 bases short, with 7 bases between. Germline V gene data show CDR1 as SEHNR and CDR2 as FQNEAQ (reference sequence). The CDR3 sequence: CASSLGRDSGANVLTF. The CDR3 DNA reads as TGTGCCAGCAGCTTAGGGAGGGACTCTGGGGCCAACGTCCTGACTTTC.

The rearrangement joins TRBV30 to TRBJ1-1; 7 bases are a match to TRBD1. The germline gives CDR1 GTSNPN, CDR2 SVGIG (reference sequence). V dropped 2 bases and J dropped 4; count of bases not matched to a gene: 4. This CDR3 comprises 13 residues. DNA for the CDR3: TGTGCCTGGAGTCTCTACAGGGGCACTGAAGCTTTCTTT. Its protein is CAWSLYRGTEAFF.

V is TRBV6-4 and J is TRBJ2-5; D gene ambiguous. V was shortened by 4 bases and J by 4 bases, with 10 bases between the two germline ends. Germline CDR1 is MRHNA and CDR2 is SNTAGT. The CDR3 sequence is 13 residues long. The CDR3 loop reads CASSAIPRETQYF. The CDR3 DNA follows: TGTGCCAGCAGTGCTATCCCAAGAGAGACCCAGTACTTC.

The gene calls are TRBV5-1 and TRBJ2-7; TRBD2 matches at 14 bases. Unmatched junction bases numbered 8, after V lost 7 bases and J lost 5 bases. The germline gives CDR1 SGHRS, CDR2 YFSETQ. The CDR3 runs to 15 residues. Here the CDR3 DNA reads TGCGCCAGCTCCGGGACTAGCGGGAGTCGAGACGAGCAGTACTTC. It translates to CASSGTSGSRDEQYF.

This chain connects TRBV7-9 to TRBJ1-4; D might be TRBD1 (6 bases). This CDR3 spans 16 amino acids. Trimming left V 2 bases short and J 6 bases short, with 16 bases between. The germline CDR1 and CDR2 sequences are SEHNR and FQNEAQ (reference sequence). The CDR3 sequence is CASSLPKTGFDEKLFF. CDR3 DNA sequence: TGTGCCAGCAGCTTACCGAAGACAGGATTTGATGAAAAACTGTTTTTT.

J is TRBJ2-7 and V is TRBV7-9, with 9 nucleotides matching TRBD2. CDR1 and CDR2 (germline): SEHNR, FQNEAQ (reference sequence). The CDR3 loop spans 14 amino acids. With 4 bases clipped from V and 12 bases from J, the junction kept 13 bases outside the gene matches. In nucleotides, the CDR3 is TGTGCCAGCAGCTCCGGGGTAGCGGGGGAACCCCCGTACTTC. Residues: CASSSGVAGEPPYF.

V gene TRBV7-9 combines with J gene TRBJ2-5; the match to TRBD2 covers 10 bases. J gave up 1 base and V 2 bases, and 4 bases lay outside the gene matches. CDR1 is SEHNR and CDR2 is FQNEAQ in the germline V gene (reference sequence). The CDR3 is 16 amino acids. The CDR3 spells CASSLISGGRQETQYF. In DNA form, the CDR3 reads TGTGCCAGCAGCTTAATTAGCGGGGGGCGCCAAGAGACCCAGTACTTC. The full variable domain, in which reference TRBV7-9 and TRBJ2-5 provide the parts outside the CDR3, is DTGVSQNPRHKITKRGQNVTFRCDPISEHNRLYWYRQTLGQGPEFLTYFQNEAQLEKSRLLSDRFSAERPKGSFSTLEIQRTEQGDSAMYLCASSLISGGRQETQYFGPGTRLLVL.

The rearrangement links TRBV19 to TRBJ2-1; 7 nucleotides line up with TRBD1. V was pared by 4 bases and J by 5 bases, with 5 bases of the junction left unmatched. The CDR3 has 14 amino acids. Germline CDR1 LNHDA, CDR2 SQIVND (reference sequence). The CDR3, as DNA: TGTGCCAGTAGTACCTCGACAGGGAACAATGAGCAGTTCTTC. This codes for CASSTSTGNNEQFF. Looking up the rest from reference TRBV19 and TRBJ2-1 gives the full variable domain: DGGITQSPKYLFRKEGQNVTLSCEQNLNHDAMYWYRQDPGQGLRLIYYSQIVNDFQKGDIAEGYSVSREKKESFPLTVTSAQKNPTAFYLCASSTSTGNNEQFFGPGTRLTVL.

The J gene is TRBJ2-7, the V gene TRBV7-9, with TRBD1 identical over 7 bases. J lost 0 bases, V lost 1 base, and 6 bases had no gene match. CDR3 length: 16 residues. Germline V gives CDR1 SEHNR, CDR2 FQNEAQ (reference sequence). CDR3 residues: CASSLGGGQHSYEQYF. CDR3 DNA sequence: TGTGCCAGCAGCTTAGGAGGGGGACAGCACTCCTACGAGCAGTACTTC.

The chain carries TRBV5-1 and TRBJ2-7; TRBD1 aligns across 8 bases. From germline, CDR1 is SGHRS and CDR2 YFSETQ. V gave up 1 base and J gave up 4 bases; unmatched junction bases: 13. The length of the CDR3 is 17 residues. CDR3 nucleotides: TGCGCCAGCAGCTTGCGTGGGGCAGGGGGCGTAGTATACGAGCAGTACTTC. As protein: CASSLRGAGGVVYEQYF.

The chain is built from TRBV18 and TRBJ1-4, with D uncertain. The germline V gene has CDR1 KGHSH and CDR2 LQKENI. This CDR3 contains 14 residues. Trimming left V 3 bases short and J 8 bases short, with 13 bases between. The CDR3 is CASSPNGDQEKLFF. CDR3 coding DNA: TGTGCCAGCTCACCGAACGGAGATCAGGAAAAACTGTTTTTT. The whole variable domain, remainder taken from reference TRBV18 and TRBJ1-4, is NAGVMQNPRHLVRRRGQEARLRCSPMKGHSHVYWYRQLPEEGLKFMVYLQKENIIDESGMPKERFSAEFPKEGPSILRIQQVVRGDSAAYFCASSPNGDQEKLFFGSGTQLSVL.

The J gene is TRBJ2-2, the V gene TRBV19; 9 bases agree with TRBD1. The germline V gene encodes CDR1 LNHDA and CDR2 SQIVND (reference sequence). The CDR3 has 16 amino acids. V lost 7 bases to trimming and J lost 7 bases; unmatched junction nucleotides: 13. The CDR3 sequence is CASTPRGQGRIGELFF. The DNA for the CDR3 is TGTGCCAGTACCCCGCGGGGACAGGGTAGGATCGGGGAGCTGTTTTTT.

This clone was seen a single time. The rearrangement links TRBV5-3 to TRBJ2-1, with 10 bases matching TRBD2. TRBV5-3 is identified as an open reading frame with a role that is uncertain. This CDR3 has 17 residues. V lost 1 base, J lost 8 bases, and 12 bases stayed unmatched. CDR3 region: CARSLYLVSSGSYEQFF. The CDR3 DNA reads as TGTGCCAGAAGCTTGTACTTAGTCTCTAGCGGGAGCTATGAGCAGTTCTTC.

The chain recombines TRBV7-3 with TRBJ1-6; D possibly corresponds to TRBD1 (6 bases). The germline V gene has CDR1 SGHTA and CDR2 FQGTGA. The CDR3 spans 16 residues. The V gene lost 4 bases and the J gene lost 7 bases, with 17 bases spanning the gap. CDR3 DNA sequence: TGTGCCAGCAGCTCCGGGACAAGGGGCGGCAATTCACCCCTCCACTTT. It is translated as CASSSGTRGGNSPLHF.

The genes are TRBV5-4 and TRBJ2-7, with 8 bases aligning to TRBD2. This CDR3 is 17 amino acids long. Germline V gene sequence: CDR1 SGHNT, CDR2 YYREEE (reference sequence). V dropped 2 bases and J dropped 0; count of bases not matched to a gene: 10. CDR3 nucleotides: TGTGCCAGCAGCTTTGGTCCGCGGGAGGCCTACTCCTACGAGCAGTACTTC. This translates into CASSFGPREAYSYEQYF.

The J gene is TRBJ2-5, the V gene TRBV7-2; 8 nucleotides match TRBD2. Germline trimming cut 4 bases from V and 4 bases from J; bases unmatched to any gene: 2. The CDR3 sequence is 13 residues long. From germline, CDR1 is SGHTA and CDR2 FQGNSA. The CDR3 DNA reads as TGTGCCAGCAGCTCCGGGAGGGGAGAGACCCAGTACTTC. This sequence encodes CASSSGRGETQYF.